Listed below are T cell receptor beta chains from one sample, sequenced in a study of blood T cell repertoires in COVID-19. The data were produced by immunoSEQ multiplex PCR, yet TCRdb's version contains in-frame clones alone and is incomplete. This table has around 140,000 clones, 75% to 90% appearing once. The sequencing sample was made of peripheral blood. All receptors come from a man aged 45 to 65 who had recovered from COVID-19. CDR3s leave out the opening cysteine and the closing phenylalanine or tryptophan. Expanded clones are given a class, and other clones once, few, many or no size at all.

v_call	j_call	clone_size	cdr3_aa
TRBV4-3	TRBJ2-1	-	ASSQSRDRGFGEQF
TRBV6-2/TRBV6-3	TRBJ2-5	-	ASSFGLAGMETQY
TRBV6-2/TRBV6-3	TRBJ1-3	-	ASSHPWSGGGNTIY
TRBV21-1	TRBJ2-3	-	ASSKRAGPTDTQY
TRBV5-6	TRBJ2-2	once	ASSLTGGPDTGELF
TRBV7-8	TRBJ2-3	-	ASATWGRSTDTQY
TRBV30	TRBJ1-1	-	AWSLDRDTEAF
TRBV7-9	TRBJ1-5	-	ASSGDSYSNQPQH
TRBV7-8	TRBJ2-1	-	ASSPDRVKLYNEQF
TRBV11-2	TRBJ1-3	-	ASSYVGQGGNTIY
TRBV4-1	TRBJ2-6	-	ASSQGPGQDYSGANVLT
TRBV20-1	TRBJ2-5	-	SASASGGVKETQY
TRBV3-1/TRBV3-2	TRBJ1-2	-	ASSHDGSGYGYT
TRBV4-3	TRBJ2-3	-	ASSQNYLAGGTDTQY
TRBV6-5	TRBJ1-1	-	ASSRTQLNTEAF
TRBV6-4	TRBJ2-1	once	ATRDRGNEQF
TRBV18	TRBJ2-5	-	ASSPPGRATETQY
TRBV30	TRBJ2-1	once	AWGKQGAYEQF
TRBV11-2	TRBJ2-1	-	ASSLITNPGNEQF
TRBV4-3	TRBJ2-3	-	ASSPGTSWGTDTQY
TRBV27	TRBJ1-5	-	ASSPSTFSNQPQH
TRBV15	TRBJ2-7	-	ATSRDRGPYEQY
TRBV6-2/TRBV6-3	TRBJ2-1	-	ASSYPPASGGAQF
TRBV5-8	TRBJ1-5	-	ASSMTPSGQPQH
TRBV5-1	TRBJ1-1	-	ASRASPSLNTEAF
TRBV9	TRBJ2-1	-	ASSGRAGQLNNEQF
TRBV27	TRBJ1-2	-	ASRGGGDHYGYT
TRBV7-2	TRBJ2-1	-	ASSLDSGGHNEQF